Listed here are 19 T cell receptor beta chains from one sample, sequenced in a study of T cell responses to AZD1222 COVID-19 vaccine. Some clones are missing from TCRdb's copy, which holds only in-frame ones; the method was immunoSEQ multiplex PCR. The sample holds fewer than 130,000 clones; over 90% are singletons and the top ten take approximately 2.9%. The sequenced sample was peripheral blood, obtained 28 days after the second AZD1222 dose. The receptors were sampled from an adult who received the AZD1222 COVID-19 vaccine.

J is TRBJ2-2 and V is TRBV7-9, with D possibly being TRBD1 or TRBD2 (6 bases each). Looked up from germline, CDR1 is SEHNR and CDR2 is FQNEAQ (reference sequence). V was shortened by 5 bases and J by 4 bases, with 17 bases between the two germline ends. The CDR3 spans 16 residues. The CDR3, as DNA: TGTGCCAGCAGCCCGGGGGCCTTGAGGGGCACCGGGGAGCTGTTTTTT. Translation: CASSPGALRGTGELFF.

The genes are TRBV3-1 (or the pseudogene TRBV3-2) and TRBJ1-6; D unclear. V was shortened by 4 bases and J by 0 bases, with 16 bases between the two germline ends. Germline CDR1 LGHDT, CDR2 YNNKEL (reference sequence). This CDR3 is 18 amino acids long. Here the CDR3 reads CASSPRTAPSSYNSPLHF. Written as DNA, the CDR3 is TGTGCCAGCAGCCCAAGGACGGCTCCTAGCTCCTATAATTCACCCCTCCACTTT.

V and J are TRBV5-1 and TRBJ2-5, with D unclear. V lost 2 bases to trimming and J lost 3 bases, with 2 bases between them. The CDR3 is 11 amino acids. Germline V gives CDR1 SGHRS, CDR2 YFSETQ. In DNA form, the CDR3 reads TGCGCCAGCAGCTTTGAAGAGACCCAGTACTTC. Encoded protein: CASSFEETQYF.

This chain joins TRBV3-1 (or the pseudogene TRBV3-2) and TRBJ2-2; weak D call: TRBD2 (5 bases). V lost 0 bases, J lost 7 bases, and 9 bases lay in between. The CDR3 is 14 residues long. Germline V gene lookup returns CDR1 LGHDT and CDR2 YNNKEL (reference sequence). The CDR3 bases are TGTGCCAGCAGCCAAGACTACAGCGGCGGGGAGCTGTTTTTT. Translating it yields CASSQDYSGGELFF.

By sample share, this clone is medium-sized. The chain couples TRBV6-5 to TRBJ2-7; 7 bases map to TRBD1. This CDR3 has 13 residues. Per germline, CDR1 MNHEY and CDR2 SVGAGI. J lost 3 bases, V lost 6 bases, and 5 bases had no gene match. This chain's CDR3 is CASRKGQHYEQYF. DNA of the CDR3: TGTGCCAGCAGGAAGGGACAGCACTACGAGCAGTACTTC.

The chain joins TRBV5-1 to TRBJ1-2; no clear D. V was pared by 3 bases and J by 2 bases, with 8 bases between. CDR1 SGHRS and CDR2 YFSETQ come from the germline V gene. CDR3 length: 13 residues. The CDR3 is CASSSDGNYGYTF. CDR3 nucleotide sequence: TGCGCCAGCAGCTCGGACGGGAACTATGGCTACACCTTC.

CDR3 nucleotide sequence: TGTGCCAGCAGCCCGAGGACAGGGGATGGCTACACCTTC. As protein: CASSPRTGDGYTF. This chain joins TRBV14 and TRBJ1-2; 9 bases map to TRBD1. V was pared by 4 bases and J by 6 bases, with 3 bases of the junction left unmatched. Germline V gene data show CDR1 as SGHDN and CDR2 as FVKESK. The CDR3 covers 13 residues.

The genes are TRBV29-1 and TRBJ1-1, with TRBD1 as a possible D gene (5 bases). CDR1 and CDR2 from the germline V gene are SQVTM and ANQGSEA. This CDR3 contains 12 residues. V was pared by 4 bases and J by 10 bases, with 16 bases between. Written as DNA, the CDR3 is TGCAGCGTTGTAGGGGAGGGCTGGAGAGCTTTCTTT. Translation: CSVVGEGWRAFF.

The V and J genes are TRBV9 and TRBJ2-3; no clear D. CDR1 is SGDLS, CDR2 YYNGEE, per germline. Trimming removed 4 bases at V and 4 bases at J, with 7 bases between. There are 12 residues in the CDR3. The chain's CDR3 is CASSTRSDTQYF. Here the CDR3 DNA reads TGTGCCAGCAGCACTCGGTCAGATACGCAGTATTTT. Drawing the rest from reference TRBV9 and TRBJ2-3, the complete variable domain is DSGVTQTPKHLITATGQRVTLRCSPRSGDLSVYWYQQSLDQGLQFLIQYYNGEERAKGNILERFSAQQFPDLHSELNLSSLELGDSALYFCASSTRSDTQYFGPGTRLTVL.

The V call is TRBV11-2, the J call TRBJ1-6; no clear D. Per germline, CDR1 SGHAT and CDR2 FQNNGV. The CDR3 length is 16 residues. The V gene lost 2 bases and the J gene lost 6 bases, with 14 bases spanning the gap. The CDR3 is CASSLSVVIPNSPLHF. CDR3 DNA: TGTGCCAGCAGCTTATCCGTCGTGATCCCTAATTCACCCCTCCACTTT.

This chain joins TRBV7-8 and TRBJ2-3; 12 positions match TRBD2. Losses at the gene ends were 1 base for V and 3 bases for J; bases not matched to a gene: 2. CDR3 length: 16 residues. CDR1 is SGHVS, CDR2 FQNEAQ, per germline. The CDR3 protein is CASSLVLAGGTDTQYF. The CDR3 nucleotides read TGTGCCAGCAGCTTAGTTCTAGCGGGAGGGACAGATACGCAGTATTTT. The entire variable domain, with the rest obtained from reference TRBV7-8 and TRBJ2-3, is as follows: GAGVSQSPRYKVAKRGQDVALRCDPISGHVSLFWYQQALGQGPEFLTYFQNEAQLDKSGLPSDRFFAERPEGSVSTLKIQRTQQEDSAVYLCASSLVLAGGTDTQYFGPGTRLTVL.

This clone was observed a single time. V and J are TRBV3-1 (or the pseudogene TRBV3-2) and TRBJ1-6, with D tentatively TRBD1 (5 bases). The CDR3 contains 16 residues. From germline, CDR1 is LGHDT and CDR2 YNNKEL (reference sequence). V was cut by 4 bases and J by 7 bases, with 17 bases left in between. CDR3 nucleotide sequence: TGTGCCAGCAGCCCCGTTTCTGGGGGTGGGAATTCACCCCTCCACTTT. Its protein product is CASSPVSGGGNSPLHF.

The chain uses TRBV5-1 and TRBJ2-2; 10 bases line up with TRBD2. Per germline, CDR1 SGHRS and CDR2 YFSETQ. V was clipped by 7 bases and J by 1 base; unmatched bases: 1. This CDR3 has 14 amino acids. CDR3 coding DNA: TGCGCCAGCTGGACTAGCGGGAACACCGGGGAGCTGTTTTTT. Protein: CASWTSGNTGELFF.

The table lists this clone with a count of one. CDR3 sequence: CASSPGLPAGEQFF. In DNA, the CDR3 is TGCGCCAGCAGCCCGGGCCTACCAGCAGGTGAGCAGTTCTTC. The chain couples TRBV5-1 to TRBJ2-1; D gene uncertain. Germline V gives CDR1 SGHRS, CDR2 YFSETQ. This CDR3 contains 14 residues. The ends were cut back, 4 bases at V and 9 bases at J, with 17 bases in the middle. Full variable domain (outside the CDR3, taken from reference TRBV5-1 and TRBJ2-1): KAGVTQTPRYLIKTRGQQVTLSCSPISGHRSVSWYQQTPGQGLQFLFEYFSETQRNKGNFPGRFSGRQFSNSRSEMNVSTLELGDSALYLCASSPGLPAGEQFFGPGTRLTVL.

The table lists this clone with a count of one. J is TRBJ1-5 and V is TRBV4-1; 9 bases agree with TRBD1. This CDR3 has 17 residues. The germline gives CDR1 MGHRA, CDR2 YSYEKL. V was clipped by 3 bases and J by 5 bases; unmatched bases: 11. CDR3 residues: CASSHTGTGTFDQPQHF. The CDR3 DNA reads TGCGCCAGCAGCCACACCGGGACAGGGACTTTTGATCAGCCCCAGCATTTT.

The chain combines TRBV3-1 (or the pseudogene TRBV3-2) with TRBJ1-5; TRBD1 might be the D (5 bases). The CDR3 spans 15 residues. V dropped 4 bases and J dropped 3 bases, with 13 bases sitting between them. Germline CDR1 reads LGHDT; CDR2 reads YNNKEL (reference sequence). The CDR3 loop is CASSPQGPYNQPQHF. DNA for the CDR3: TGTGCCAGCAGCCCTCAGGGACCGTACAATCAGCCCCAGCATTTT.

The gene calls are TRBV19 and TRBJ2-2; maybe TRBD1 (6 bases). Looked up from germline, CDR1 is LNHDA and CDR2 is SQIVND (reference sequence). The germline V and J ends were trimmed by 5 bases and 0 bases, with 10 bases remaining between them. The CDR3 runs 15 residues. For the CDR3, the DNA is TGTGCCAGTAGTTTTGGGACACCGAACACCGGGGAGCTGTTTTTT. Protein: CASSFGTPNTGELFF.

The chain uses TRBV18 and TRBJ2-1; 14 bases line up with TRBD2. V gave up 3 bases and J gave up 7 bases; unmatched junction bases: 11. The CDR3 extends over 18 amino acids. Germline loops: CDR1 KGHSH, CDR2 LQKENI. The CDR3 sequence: CASSPPTRTSGGLNEQFF. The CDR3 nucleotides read TGTGCCAGCTCACCCCCCACTCGGACTAGCGGGGGGTTAAATGAGCAGTTCTTC.

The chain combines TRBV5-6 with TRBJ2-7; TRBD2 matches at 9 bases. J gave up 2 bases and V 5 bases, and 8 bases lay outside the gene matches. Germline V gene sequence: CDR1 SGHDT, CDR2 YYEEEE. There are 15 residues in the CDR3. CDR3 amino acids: CASSPGLAPTYEQYF. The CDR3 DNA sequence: TGTGCCAGCAGTCCTGGACTAGCGCCCACCTACGAGCAGTACTTC.